Sequencing of this T cell receptor (beta chain) was carried out in a study of STAT3 mutations in large granular lymphocyte leukemia. About 40,000 productive templates were obtained per sample on average. Only in-frame clones appear in the TCRdb table, and some are missing; sequencing was by immunoSEQ multiplex PCR. Among around 30,000 clones, around 88% were seen once, and the ten largest hold over 9.5%. General study points: In several patients, dominant TCR clone burden exceeded STAT3 mutant burden, suggesting STAT3 mutation arose secondarily. TCR clonotype switching after therapy occurred in about 35% of the 18 patients. In T-cell large granular lymphocyte leukemia, about half of patients showed multiple immunodominant subclonotypes.

With V trimmed by 2 bases and J by 1 base, 8 bases remained unmatched. Germline lookup yields CDR1 SEHNR and CDR2 FQNEAQ (reference sequence). This CDR3 comprises 17 residues. Details on this clone: Its antigen is still unknown.

The rearrangement uses TRBV7-9 and TRBJ2-3; TRBD1 matches at 8 bases. The clonotype originates from a man aged 55-75 years with T-cell large granular lymphocyte leukemia. Some clones in this sample may be carry-over from other donors' samples. The sequenced material came from peripheral blood mononuclear cells. The CDR3 loop reads CASSLPLRQGRTDTQYF. The CDR3 DNA is TGTGCCAGCAGCTTACCTCTGAGACAGGGGCGCACAGATACGCAGTATTTT.